These 4 T cell receptor beta chains were sequenced from one sample in a study of T cells after yellow fever vaccination. One entry per CDR3 protein, called by TCRdb with MiXCR from the 5' RACE reads. The sample includes over 45,000 distinct CDR3 sequences, roughly 6.9% of them seen just once. The sequencing here drew on CD8+ T cells sorted from PBMCs, taken on the day of the first yellow fever vaccination. The receptors originated from a young man who received the YFV17D yellow fever vaccine.

This clonotype was counted at least ten times. This rearrangement joins TRBV4-2 to TRBJ1-4, with D possibly TRBD1 on 6 matching bases. The length of the CDR3 is 14 residues. The germline CDR1 and CDR2 sequences are LGHNA and YNFKEQ. V lost 1 base, J lost 7 bases, and 10 bases lay in between. This chain's CDR3 is CASSQAGGSEKLFF. For the CDR3, the DNA is TGTGCCAGCAGCCAAGCGGGGGGCTCTGAAAAACTGTTTTTT.

V usage is TRBV3-1 and J usage is TRBJ2-2, with TRBD1 matching over 8 bases. The CDR3 loop spans 17 amino acids. The germline V gene encodes CDR1 LGHDT and CDR2 YNNKEL (reference sequence). With V trimmed by 1 base and J by 8 bases, 12 bases remained unmatched. CDR3 residues: CASSQGDQGAGVGELFF. CDR3 DNA sequence: TGTGCCAGCAGCCAAGGCGATCAGGGGGCCGGGGTGGGGGAGCTGTTTTTT.

This clonotype was picked up many times. The chain couples TRBV9 to TRBJ2-7; no clear D gene. V dropped 7 bases and J dropped 0 bases, with 8 bases sitting between them. The CDR3 sequence is 12 residues long. The germline gives CDR1 SGDLS, CDR2 YYNGEE. The CDR3 here is CASGSGSYEQYF. As DNA, the CDR3 is TGTGCCAGCGGGTCGGGCTCCTACGAGCAGTACTTC. Using reference TRBV9 and TRBJ2-7 for the parts outside the CDR3, the full variable domain is DSGVTQTPKHLITATGQRVTLRCSPRSGDLSVYWYQQSLDQGLQFLIQYYNGEERAKGNILERFSAQQFPDLHSELNLSSLELGDSALYFCASGSGSYEQYFGPGTRLTVT.

This clonotype occurred many times. The rearrangement joins TRBV12-3 or TRBV12-4 to TRBJ2-5, with 7 positions matching TRBD2. This CDR3 contains 13 residues. V shed 5 bases and J 3 bases; nucleotides not matched to a gene: 3. The CDR3 sequence is CASSPSGEETQYF. The CDR3 nucleotides are TGTGCCAGCAGTCCGAGCGGGGAAGAGACCCAGTACTTC.